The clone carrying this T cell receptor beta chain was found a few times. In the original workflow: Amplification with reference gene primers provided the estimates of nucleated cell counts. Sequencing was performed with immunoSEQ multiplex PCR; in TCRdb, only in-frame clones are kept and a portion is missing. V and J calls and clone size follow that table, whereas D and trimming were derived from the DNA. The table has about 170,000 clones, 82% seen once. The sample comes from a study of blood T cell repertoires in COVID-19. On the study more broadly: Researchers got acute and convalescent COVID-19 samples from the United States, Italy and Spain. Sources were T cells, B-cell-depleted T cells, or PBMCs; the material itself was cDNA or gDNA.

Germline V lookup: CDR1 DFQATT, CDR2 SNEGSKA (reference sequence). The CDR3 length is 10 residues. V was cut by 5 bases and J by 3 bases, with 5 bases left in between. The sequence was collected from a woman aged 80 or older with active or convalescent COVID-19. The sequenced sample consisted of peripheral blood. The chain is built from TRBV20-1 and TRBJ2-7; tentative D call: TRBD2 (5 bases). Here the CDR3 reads CSAGLYEQYF. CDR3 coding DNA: TGCAGTGCTGGACTCTACGAGCAGTACTTC.